This TCR beta chain was obtained from a study of cytomegalovirus exposure and HLA in healthy donors. Overall study context: Prior work identified about 120 million unique TCR beta sequences in about 179 million T cells. Ancestry clustering placed around 80% of around 400 genotyped donors in the Caucasian-associated cluster.

This PCR relied on a set of 60 Vbeta primers and 13 Jbeta primers. Assay: immunoSEQ multiplex PCR; the TCRdb copy retains only in-frame clones and omits some. The sample yields around 130,000 clones, approximately 80% seen once. Broader study findings: When a later analysis was performed, an Asian-associated ancestry cluster reportedly had fewer N-insertions than the approximately 600-donor mean. While the bulk of TCR sequences proved rare, some public TCRs turned up in many donors.

Note on this clone: The antigen is not known. An end of the junction does not agree with germline; a read error may underlie this.

Specimen: PBMCs. The receptor comes from a woman aged 18-29 years in good health and CMV-seronegative.

The CDR3 bases are TGTGCCAGCAGCTCGGGACTAGCGGATGGTTTTAGTGACTTC. Translated, it gives CASSSGLADGFSDF. The chain links TRBV7-2 to TRBJ2-7, with TRBD2 identical over 11 bases. CDR1 is SGHTA, CDR2 FQGNSA, per germline. The CDR3 has 14 residues.